These T cell receptor beta chains were read from a single sample in a study of beta chain features in type 1 diabetes. The table came from immunoSEQ multiplex PCR; TCRdb's copy has only in-frame clones and leaves some out. This table holds approximately 150,000 clones, 10% found once. Sequencing input: naive CD4+ T cells from blood. These receptors were obtained from a man aged 18 to 29 in good health. Each CDR3 is given with its conserved first and last residue. Fields, in order: clone size, J gene, V gene, D gene, CDR3 DNA, CDR3 protein. A D gene is named only where the DNA matches it firmly. Some rows have no size entry. The others give once, few or many, or a class for an expanded clone.

clone size: few
J gene: TRBJ1-2
V gene: TRBV6-5
D gene: -
CDR3 DNA: TGTGCCAGCAGTTACTCGACGGGACAACGGGGCTACACCTTC
CDR3 protein: CASSYSTGQRGYTF

clone size: few
J gene: TRBJ2-2
V gene: TRBV7-7
D gene: -
CDR3 DNA: TGTGCCAGCAGCCCGAGATTTAGCACCGGGGAGCTGTTTTTT
CDR3 protein: CASSPRFSTGELFF

clone size: -
J gene: TRBJ1-5
V gene: TRBV15
D gene: TRBD1
CDR3 DNA: TGTGCCACCAGCAGAGATCCCGGACAGGGGGCGGGTCAGCCCCAGCATTTT
CDR3 protein: CATSRDPGQGAGQPQHF

clone size: few
J gene: TRBJ2-3
V gene: TRBV7-2
D gene: -
CDR3 DNA: TGTGCCAGCAGCGAAACTCAATCGCAGTATTTT
CDR3 protein: CASSETQSQYF

clone size: -
J gene: TRBJ2-3
V gene: TRBV28
D gene: TRBD1
CDR3 DNA: TGTGCCAGCAGCGTCAAGACAGGGGCCACAGATACGCAGTATTTT
CDR3 protein: CASSVKTGATDTQYF

clone size: -
J gene: TRBJ2-1
V gene: TRBV19
D gene: TRBD2
CDR3 DNA: TGTGCCAGTAGTATAACCGGGACTAGCGGGGGGGCAAATGAGCAGTTCTTC
CDR3 protein: CASSITGTSGGANEQFF

clone size: -
J gene: TRBJ1-4
V gene: TRBV5-1
D gene: -
CDR3 DNA: TGCGCCAGCAGCGGCGACAGAACGAATGAAAAACTGTTTTTT
CDR3 protein: CASSGDRTNEKLFF

clone size: few
J gene: TRBJ1-5
V gene: TRBV7-2
D gene: -
CDR3 DNA: TGTGCCAGCAGCCCGCGGGGGGGCAATCAGCCCCAGCATTTT
CDR3 protein: CASSPRGGNQPQHF

clone size: -
J gene: TRBJ2-1
V gene: TRBV7-9
D gene: -
CDR3 DNA: TGTGCCAGCAGCTCGGGACTCCATGAGCAGTTCTTC
CDR3 protein: CASSSGLHEQFF

clone size: few
J gene: TRBJ1-1
V gene: TRBV5-1
D gene: TRBD1
CDR3 DNA: TGCGCCAGCAGCCAACAGGGGGGTGACACTGAAGCTTTCTTT
CDR3 protein: CASSQQGGDTEAFF

clone size: -
J gene: TRBJ2-5
V gene: TRBV7-2
D gene: -
CDR3 DNA: TGTGCCAGCAGCTTAGCGTCGGGACAAGAGACCCAGTACTTC
CDR3 protein: CASSLASGQETQYF

clone size: -
J gene: TRBJ2-3
V gene: TRBV9
D gene: -
CDR3 DNA: TGTGCCAGCAGCGATCTATCTAGCACAGATACGCAGTATTTT
CDR3 protein: CASSDLSSTDTQYF

clone size: few
J gene: TRBJ1-6
V gene: TRBV6-5
D gene: TRBD1
CDR3 DNA: TGTGCCAGCCGAGACTCTACAGGGGGCGCTTCACCCCTCCACTTT
CDR3 protein: CASRDSTGGASPLHF

clone size: -
J gene: TRBJ1-4
V gene: TRBV28
D gene: -
CDR3 DNA: TGTGCCAGCAAGGGCCTAGCCCATAATGAAAAACTGTTTTTT
CDR3 protein: CASKGLAHNEKLFF

clone size: few
J gene: TRBJ2-6
V gene: TRBV29-1
D gene: TRBD1
CDR3 DNA: TGCAGATGGACAGGCACTAAGGGGGCCAACGTCCTGACTTTC
CDR3 protein: CRWTGTKGANVLTF

clone size: -
J gene: TRBJ2-7
V gene: TRBV6-1
D gene: TRBD1
CDR3 DNA: TGTGCCAGCAGAACGGGACAGGCGACCTACGAGCAGTACTTC
CDR3 protein: CASRTGQATYEQYF

clone size: -
J gene: TRBJ2-6
V gene: TRBV19
D gene: TRBD1
CDR3 DNA: TGTGCCAGTAGGGTTCGGGACAGGGGGGACGTCCTGACTTTC
CDR3 protein: CASRVRDRGDVLTF

clone size: few
J gene: TRBJ2-7
V gene: TRBV4-3
D gene: -
CDR3 DNA: TGCGCCAGCAGCCAGCGGGACTTGAACTCCTACGAGCAGTACTTC
CDR3 protein: CASSQRDLNSYEQYF

clone size: few
J gene: TRBJ1-1
V gene: TRBV7-2
D gene: -
CDR3 DNA: TGTGCCAGCAGCCGGGACAATTTAAACACTGAAGCTTTCTTT
CDR3 protein: CASSRDNLNTEAFF

clone size: -
J gene: TRBJ1-3
V gene: TRBV6-5
D gene: -
CDR3 DNA: TGTGCCAGCAGTTATGGCCAGGGCTCTGGAAACACCATATATTTT
CDR3 protein: CASSYGQGSGNTIYF

clone size: many
J gene: TRBJ2-2
V gene: TRBV7-9
D gene: -
CDR3 DNA: TGTGCCAGCAGCCCACGGGGGACAGAGCGCACCGGGGAGCTGTTTTTT
CDR3 protein: CASSPRGTERTGELFF

clone size: -
J gene: TRBJ2-1
V gene: TRBV7-2
D gene: -
CDR3 DNA: TGTGCCAGCAGGCAGAACCCCCTATCTTCCGGGGAAGAGCAGTTCTTC
CDR3 protein: CASRQNPLSSGEEQFF

clone size: -
J gene: TRBJ2-7
V gene: TRBV28
D gene: -
CDR3 DNA: TGTGCCAGCAGTTTATATTCGGGGATCTACGAGCAGTACTTC
CDR3 protein: CASSLYSGIYEQYF

clone size: -
J gene: TRBJ1-2
V gene: TRBV7-8
D gene: -
CDR3 DNA: TGTGCCAGCAGCCGCAGCGTCCCGATGAACCTATACACCTTC
CDR3 protein: CASSRSVPMNLYTF

clone size: few
J gene: TRBJ1-6
V gene: TRBV4-2
D gene: -
CDR3 DNA: TGTGCCAGCAGCCACGGGTACCGGACTGAGAATTCACCCCTCCACTTT
CDR3 protein: CASSHGYRTENSPLHF

clone size: few
J gene: TRBJ1-3
V gene: TRBV7-9
D gene: -
CDR3 DNA: TGTGCCAGCAGCTTTCCACTAACCTCTGGAAACACCATATATTTT
CDR3 protein: CASSFPLTSGNTIYF

clone size: few
J gene: TRBJ1-1
V gene: TRBV11-2
D gene: TRBD1
CDR3 DNA: TGTGCCAGCAGCTTACGGACAGGGGGCGAGAAACTCATGAACACTGAAGCTTTCTTT
CDR3 protein: CASSLRTGGEKLMNTEAFF

clone size: many
J gene: TRBJ1-5
V gene: TRBV6-6
D gene: -
CDR3 DNA: TGTGCCAGCGTAGCGGGGTCAGGCAATCAGCCCCAGCATTTT
CDR3 protein: CASVAGSGNQPQHF

clone size: many
J gene: TRBJ2-3
V gene: TRBV28
D gene: -
CDR3 DNA: TGTGCCAGCAGTCCCTCCCACTTGAATACGCAGTATTTT
CDR3 protein: CASSPSHLNTQYF

clone size: -
J gene: TRBJ1-5
V gene: TRBV6-5
D gene: -
CDR3 DNA: TGTGCCAGCAGTTACTCTAGAGAACAGCCCCAGCATTTT
CDR3 protein: CASSYSREQPQHF

clone size: -
J gene: TRBJ1-4
V gene: TRBV28
D gene: -
CDR3 DNA: TGTGCCAGCAGTCCAGGGAATGAAAAACTGTTTTTT
CDR3 protein: CASSPGNEKLFF

clone size: -
J gene: TRBJ2-3
V gene: TRBV4-2
D gene: -
CDR3 DNA: TGTGCCAGCAGCCAACGGACAGATACGCAGTATTTT
CDR3 protein: CASSQRTDTQYF

clone size: few
J gene: TRBJ1-2
V gene: TRBV5-6
D gene: TRBD1
CDR3 DNA: TGTGCCAGCAGCAGACAGGACAGGGCTGGCTACACCTTC
CDR3 protein: CASSRQDRAGYTF